The source of this T cell receptor (beta chain) is a study of T cell responses to AZD1222 COVID-19 vaccine. Study-wide findings and caveats: Nearly half of spike-specific TCRs reportedly target unmutated variant regions. Clonal diversity was possibly underestimated, and white British individuals and females predominated among donors.

Here immunoSEQ multiplex PCR was the method, and the copy in TCRdb shows in-frame clones only, minus some. In the table there are about 100,000 clones, around 84% of which are singletons. With respect to this clone: Its cognate antigen is unknown.

Germline values: CDR1 KGHSH, CDR2 LQKENI. Trimming left V 2 bases short and J 4 bases short, with 6 bases between. The CDR3 contains 12 residues. The source is an adult in good health. This chain uses TRBV18 with TRBJ2-7; D is unresolved. Material: peripheral blood, obtained on day 0 of AZD1222 vaccination. The CDR3 coding sequence is TGTGCCAGCTCACCAGATTCTTACGAGCAGTACTTC. Protein sequence: CASSPDSYEQYF.